This TCR beta chain is drawn from a study of blood T cells in healthy people across ages. Notes on this clonotype: Its cognate antigen is unknown.

Primed by a sample-barcoded 5' primer and a J-beta primer mix, a second PCR proceeded for 7 to 11 cycles. One entry per CDR3 protein, called by TCRdb with MiXCR from the 5' RACE reads. The sample carries about 730,000 distinct CDR3 sequences, around 46% recorded once. Study results and caveats: Long-lived and aged donors differed, with more naive CD4+ cells and higher diversity in the long-lived.

Russia was home to the donors, healthy Caucasian individuals aged about 6 to 90. Per sample, extraction of total RNA gave at least 6 micrograms in every case. Germline assignment: CDR1 SNHLY and CDR2 FYNNEI. Deletions cut 4 bases from V and 7 bases from J, with 17 bases between. The CDR3 has 15 residues. This receptor was identified in a woman aged 55-69 years in good health. V gene TRBV2 combines with J gene TRBJ2-1; tentatively, D is TRBD1 (6 bases). The sequenced sample consisted of blood. For the CDR3, the DNA is TGTGCCAGCAGTGCCGATCTAGGGGGACGGAATGAGCAGTTCTTC. Residues: CASSADLGGRNEQFF.